This TCR beta chain was retrieved from a study of Tregs in tolerant kidney transplant recipients. TCRdb's copy holds only in-frame clones and misses some; the assay was immunoSEQ multiplex PCR. In all, the sample yields about 6,300 clones. Overall study results and limits: Tregs expanded with activated donor B cells seemed most donor-specific. Tolerant patients' donor-specific Tregs expanded beyond overall Tregs, suggesting antigen-driven growth.

The CDR3 has 14 residues. CDR1 and CDR2 (germline): DFQATT, SNEGSKA (reference sequence). The V end lost 6 bases, the J end lost 0 bases, and 14 bases lay between the germline ends. Mixed chimerism was transient after nonmyeloablative marrow transplants from related graft donors. This clone is deemed medium-sized by its frequency. The antigen is unknown. The read stops 3 residues short of the end of the CDR3; the missing end is completed from the germline J gene. The sample was CD4+ T cells from blood (PBMCs), taken 6 months after the transplant. This receptor was identified in a human patient who received a combined kidney and bone marrow transplant. Some T cells may originate from the graft donor. The rearrangement joins TRBV20-1 to TRBJ1-1; D is unclear. CDR3 bases read: TGCAGTGCCCCACCGACAAACGTGAACACTGAA. Translated: CSAPPTNVNTE. The entire CDR3 protein is CSAPPTNVNTEAFF.